This T cell receptor beta chain originates from a study of Ad26.COV2.S vaccination and SARS-CoV-2 variants. Only in-frame clones appear in the TCRdb table, and some are missing; sequencing was by immunoSEQ multiplex PCR. This sample yields around 500,000 clones, of which 89% are seen a single time; about 1.7% belongs to the top ten. Noted treatment: some 19 received Ad26.COV2.S at low or high dose, single or two shots; roughly 5 received placebo; per-sample allocation not given. Day 63 after the first vaccine or placebo injection was the time point for sampling. The specimen comprised peripheral blood, sampled in a trial of Ad26.COV2.S vaccine versus placebo. The sequence was collected from a person between 18 and 60 years old who received the Ad26.COV2.S COVID-19 vaccine or a placebo.

This CDR3 is CASSLVWGRESDGYTF. The CDR3, as DNA: TGTGCCAGCAGCTTAGTTTGGGGCAGGGAAAGCGATGGCTACACCTTC. V and J are TRBV7-9 and TRBJ1-2, with D possibly matching TRBD1 (5 bases). Per the germline V gene, CDR1 is SEHNR and CDR2 is FQNEAQ (reference sequence). Between the trimmed V and J ends, which lost 1 base and 6 bases, there was a span of 18 bases. The CDR3 length is 16 residues.